These 22 T cell receptor beta chains share one sample of origin, sequenced in a study of T cell responses to AZD1222 COVID-19 vaccine. Assay: immunoSEQ multiplex PCR; the TCRdb copy retains only in-frame clones and omits some. Among about 130,000 clones listed, about nine tenths were seen once. The sample in question was peripheral blood, obtained 28 days after the second AZD1222 dose. The receptors were sampled from an adult who received the AZD1222 COVID-19 vaccine.

This clone was seen a single time. The rearrangement joins TRBV5-1 to TRBJ2-7, with 7 bases identical to TRBD1. Germline V gene data show CDR1 as SGHRS and CDR2 as YFSETQ. V shed 0 bases and J 0 bases; nucleotides not matched to a gene: 9. CDR3 size: 17 residues. CDR3 in DNA: TGCGCCAGCAGCTTGGCCCCGGACAGGTCCAGCTCCTACGAGCAGTACTTC. This encodes CASSLAPDRSSSYEQYF. The whole variable domain, remainder taken from reference TRBV5-1 and TRBJ2-7, is KAGVTQTPRYLIKTRGQQVTLSCSPISGHRSVSWYQQTPGQGLQFLFEYFSETQRNKGNFPGRFSGRQFSNSRSEMNVSTLELGDSALYLCASSLAPDRSSSYEQYFGPGTRLTVT.

The CDR3 region is CASSPRRPDTQYF. Here the CDR3 DNA reads TGCGCCAGCAGCCCTCGCCGGCCAGATACGCAGTATTTT. The chain joins TRBV4-3 to TRBJ2-3; D is unresolved. The CDR3 loop spans 13 amino acids. Germline CDR1 reads LGHNA; CDR2 reads YSLEER. Deletions cut 4 bases from V and 4 bases from J, with 9 bases between.

The rearrangement uses TRBV6-2 or TRBV6-3 and TRBJ2-3; no clear D gene. Looked up from germline, CDR1 is MNHEY and CDR2 is SVGEGT. V was clipped by 0 bases and J by 4 bases, with 11 bases between them. There are 15 residues in the CDR3. CDR3 amino acids: CASSYSKGGADTQYF. The CDR3 nucleotides read TGTGCCAGCAGTTACTCGAAAGGTGGGGCAGATACGCAGTATTTT.

This chain uses TRBV28 with TRBJ1-1; D perhaps matches TRBD1 (5 bases). CDR1 and CDR2 (germline): MDHEN, SYDVKM. CDR3 length equals 13 residues. Trimming removed 4 bases from V and 4 bases from J, with 10 bases in between. The CDR3 bases are TGTGCCAGCAGTTCCCCAGGGCCCACTGAAGCTTTCTTT. As protein: CASSSPGPTEAFF.

This chain uses TRBV7-3 with TRBJ2-5; D call uncertain. The germline V gene has CDR1 SGHTA and CDR2 FQGTGA. V gave up 4 bases and J gave up 5 bases, with 11 bases separating them. This CDR3 is 13 amino acids long. CDR3 sequence (DNA): TGTGCCAGCAGCTCCATTAAAGGGGAGACCCAGTACTTC. This encodes CASSSIKGETQYF.

The chain's CDR3 is CASSNRDVRGETQYF. CDR3 bases: TGTGCCAGCAGCAACCGGGACGTGAGGGGAGAGACCCAGTACTTC. The chain employs TRBV11-2 and TRBJ2-5; D is perhaps TRBD1 or TRBD2 (5 bases each). The ends were cut back, 5 bases at V and 4 bases at J, with 17 bases in the middle. The germline V gene has CDR1 SGHAT and CDR2 FQNNGV. This CDR3 contains 15 residues.

The V and J genes are TRBV24-1 and TRBJ1-2, with D unresolved. V was clipped by 5 bases and J by 8 bases, with 11 bases between them. The CDR3 is made up of 12 amino acids. Germline V lookup: CDR1 KGHDR, CDR2 SFDVKD. This CDR3 is CATSADMGGYTF. CDR3 bases: TGTGCCACCAGTGCTGACATGGGGGGCTACACCTTC.

This chain joins TRBV28 and TRBJ2-7, with TRBD1 matching 8 bases. Germline CDR1 reads MDHEN; CDR2 reads SYDVKM. V dropped 7 bases and J dropped 6; count of bases not matched to a gene: 14. This CDR3 comprises 15 residues. CDR3 DNA: TGTGCCAGCACCCGACCGGGACAGGTGGCATCCGAGCAGTACTTC. Its protein product is CASTRPGQVASEQYF.

The CDR3 here is CASSSYRVGQPQHF. CDR3 DNA: TGTGCCAGCAGCTCATACAGGGTGGGTCAGCCCCAGCATTTT. The rearrangement links TRBV7-2 to TRBJ1-5, with D perhaps matching TRBD1 (6 bases). Trimming took off 4 bases at V and 6 bases at J, with 13 bases between the two ends. The length of the CDR3 is 14 residues. CDR1 SGHTA and CDR2 FQGNSA come from the germline V gene.

CDR3 nucleotides: TGTGCCAGCAGCTTCGGGGGCACAGATACGCAGTATTTT. Translated: CASSFGGTDTQYF. The chain carries TRBV7-2 and TRBJ2-3, with D perhaps matching TRBD2 (5 bases). V was clipped by 3 bases and J by 1 base, with 5 bases between them. The CDR3 runs 13 residues. CDR1 and CDR2 (germline): SGHTA, FQGNSA.

The chain carries TRBV19 and TRBJ1-2; no clear D. Trimming took 2 bases from V and 5 from J, leaving 9 bases between them. Germline assignment: CDR1 LNHDA and CDR2 SQIVND (reference sequence). The length of the CDR3 is 13 residues. The CDR3 region is CASSIPESYGYTF. Written as DNA, the CDR3 is TGTGCCAGTAGTATACCGGAATCTTATGGCTACACCTTC.

V usage is TRBV6-6 and J usage is TRBJ2-1; 8 nucleotides match TRBD1. Trimming removed 7 bases from V and 7 bases from J; junction bases left unmatched: 6. Germline loops: CDR1 MNHNY, CDR2 SVGAGI (reference sequence). This CDR3 has 13 residues. The CDR3 region is CASMWTGLNEQFF. CDR3 coding DNA: TGTGCCAGCATGTGGACAGGGCTTAATGAGCAGTTCTTC.

This chain links TRBV7-2 with TRBJ2-1, with TRBD1 matching over 10 bases. Per the germline V gene, CDR1 is SGHTA and CDR2 is FQGNSA. The V gene end was trimmed by 3 bases and the J gene end by 8 bases; junction bases not matched to a gene: 7. The CDR3 is 15 amino acids. The CDR3 sequence: CASSFPGQGRHEQFF. The CDR3 DNA reads as TGTGCCAGCAGCTTCCCGGGACAGGGGAGGCATGAGCAGTTCTTC. Full variable domain (rest looked up from reference TRBV7-2 and TRBJ2-1): GAGVSQSPSNKVTEKGKDVELRCDPISGHTALYWYRQSLGQGLEFLIYFQGNSAPDKSGLPSDRFSAERTGGSVSTLTIQRTQQEDSAVYLCASSFPGQGRHEQFFGPGTRLTVL.

The chain uses TRBV19 and TRBJ2-7; 8 bases are shared with TRBD1. The CDR3 extends over 13 amino acids. The germline V gene encodes CDR1 LNHDA and CDR2 SQIVND (reference sequence). V gave up 6 bases and J gave up 1 base; unmatched junction bases: 2. This CDR3 reads CASSRGPSYEQYF. The CDR3 DNA sequence: TGTGCCAGTAGCAGGGGGCCGTCCTACGAGCAGTACTTC.

The rearrangement joins TRBV12-5 to TRBJ2-3; TRBD2 matches at 7 bases. CDR3 size: 16 residues. Germline assignment: CDR1 LGHNT and CDR2 FRNRAP. V was pared by 5 bases and J by 0 bases, with 8 bases of the junction left unmatched. The CDR3, as DNA: TGTGCTAGTGGTGTGGGGCCGGGACTAAGCACAGATACGCAGTATTTT. Amino acid sequence: CASGVGPGLSTDTQYF.

This chain links TRBV6-6 with TRBJ1-5; D unclear. Trimming shortened V by 5 bases and J by 1 base, and 6 bases separated the two germline ends. This CDR3 spans 13 amino acids. CDR1 and CDR2 (germline): MNHNY, SVGAGI (reference sequence). CDR3 in DNA: TGTGCCAGCAGTAAGGACAGCAATCAGCCCCAGCATTTT. It codes for CASSKDSNQPQHF.

The chain is built from TRBV24-1 and TRBJ2-2; D is undetermined. The germline V gene encodes CDR1 KGHDR and CDR2 SFDVKD. Trimming left V 7 bases short and J 0 bases short, with 8 bases between. The CDR3 consists of 14 residues. The CDR3 DNA reads as TGTGCCACCAGCGGCGGAGCGAACACCGGGGAGCTGTTTTTT. Translation gives CATSGGANTGELFF.

The rearrangement links TRBV19 to TRBJ1-2; tentatively, D is TRBD1 (5 bases). The CDR3 loop spans 14 amino acids. Germline assignment: CDR1 LNHDA and CDR2 SQIVND (reference sequence). V shed 7 bases and J shed 7 bases, with 19 bases lying between them. CDR3 in DNA: TGTGCCAGTATTCGGGACTCTGGAAGGGGTGGCTACACCTTC. Its translation is CASIRDSGRGGYTF.

The J gene is TRBJ2-7, the V gene TRBV28; 9 bases align to TRBD2. V lost 3 bases, J lost 7 bases, and 10 bases stayed unmatched. This CDR3 contains 15 residues. Germline CDR1 is MDHEN and CDR2 is SYDVKM. The chain's CDR3 is CASSFVAGDPREQYF. The DNA of the CDR3 is TGTGCCAGCAGTTTCGTAGCGGGAGACCCCCGGGAGCAGTACTTC.

The rearrangement uses TRBV27 and TRBJ1-1; D is unresolved. Trimming stripped 5 bases from V and 6 bases from J, with 13 bases between. CDR3 size: 13 residues. The germline CDR1 and CDR2 sequences are MNHEY and SMNVEV (reference sequence). The CDR3 here is CASSRGAGSEAFF. CDR3 nucleotide sequence: TGTGCCAGCAGTCGGGGTGCGGGGTCTGAAGCTTTCTTT.

V gene TRBV2 combines with J gene TRBJ2-4; possible D gene TRBD2, 6 bases. This CDR3 region has 13 residues. Trimming shortened V by 7 bases and J by 7 bases, and 14 bases separated the two germline ends. CDR1 and CDR2 (germline): SNHLY, FYNNEI. The DNA of the CDR3 is TGTGCCAGCATGGGACTCGGGGGTAACATTCAGTACTTC. Its translation: CASMGLGGNIQYF.

Here the CDR3 DNA reads TGTGCCACCAGTGTCCGAGGACAGGGGCGCTACAATGAGCAGTTCTTC. This translates into CATSVRGQGRYNEQFF. The chain combines TRBV24-1 with TRBJ2-1; TRBD1 matches at 9 bases. Looked up from germline, CDR1 is KGHDR and CDR2 is SFDVKD. The CDR3 covers 16 residues. The V gene end was trimmed by 5 bases and the J gene end by 3 bases; junction bases not matched to a gene: 7.